The 10 T cell receptor beta chains below come from one sample, sequenced in a study of PD-L1 blockade in urothelial cancer. Assay: immunoSEQ multiplex PCR; the TCRdb copy retains only in-frame clones and omits some. The table records approximately 100,000 clones, 89% of them present only once. Time point indicated: pretreatment peripheral blood. This sample comprised PBMCs, obtained around atezolizumab (anti-PD-L1) treatment. The receptor set was obtained from a woman of 80 years or more with urothelial cancer.

V is TRBV4-1 and J is TRBJ1-3; D gene unclear. The germline gives CDR1 MGHRA, CDR2 YSYEKL. The V gene lost 7 bases and the J gene lost 2 bases, with 15 bases spanning the gap. The CDR3 contains 15 residues. In DNA form, the CDR3 reads TGCGCCAGCACCAGACTCATAGCCCCTGGAAACACCATATATTTT. Translating gives CASTRLIAPGNTIYF.

This sequence joins TRBV11-1 and TRBJ1-2, with 8 bases matching TRBD1. With V trimmed by 3 bases and J by 3 bases, 3 bases remained unmatched. CDR1 and CDR2 from the germline V gene are SGHAT and FQDESV (reference sequence). The CDR3 contains 14 residues. The CDR3 nucleotides read TGTGCCAGCAGCTTTCAGACAGGGGACTATGGCTACACCTTC. Its translation is CASSFQTGDYGYTF.

As DNA, the CDR3 is TGTGCCAGCAGCAAAGGACAGGGGGCAAATCAGCCCCAGCATTTT. Its protein is CASSKGQGANQPQHF. The rearrangement links TRBV21-1 to TRBJ1-5; no DNA check was done on the table's D call, TRBD1. TRBV21-1 constitutes a pseudogene. The CDR3 consists of 15 residues.

This clone was observed a single time. The rearrangement joins TRBV10-3 to TRBJ2-7, with TRBD2 matching over 10 bases. The CDR3 has 17 amino acids. Unmatched junction bases numbered 19, after V lost 5 bases and J lost 9 bases. Germline-derived CDR1 and CDR2 are ENHRY and SYGVKD. As DNA, the CDR3 is TGTGCCATCAGTAAAACTGATGTGGCTAGCGGGAGTGCTGGGCAGTACTTC. Residues: CAISKTDVASGSAGQYF.

The V call is TRBV7-2, the J call TRBJ1-1; maybe TRBD1 (5 bases). This CDR3 is 14 amino acids long. With 5 bases removed from V and 3 bases from J, the gap between germline ends came to 13 bases. In germline, CDR1 is SGHTA, CDR2 FQGNSA. The CDR3 sequence is CASSPRRGDTEAFF. Written as DNA, the CDR3 is TGTGCCAGCAGCCCAAGGAGGGGCGACACTGAAGCTTTCTTT. Variable domain in full (rest from reference TRBV7-2 and TRBJ1-1): GAGVSQSPSNKVTEKGKDVELRCDPISGHTALYWYRQSLGQGLEFLIYFQGNSAPDKSGLPSDRFSAERTGGSVSTLTIQRTQQEDSAVYLCASSPRRGDTEAFFGQGTRLTVV.

The chain recombines TRBV4-1 with TRBJ2-1, with 10 bases matching TRBD2. The J segment lost 4 bases and the V segment lost 4 bases, leaving 10 bases of the junction unmatched. This CDR3 region has 17 residues. In germline, CDR1 is MGHRA, CDR2 YSYEKL. The CDR3 spells CASSPSDGTSVYNEQFF. CDR3 DNA: TGCGCCAGCAGCCCTTCAGACGGGACTAGCGTTTACAATGAGCAGTTCTTC.

As to this clone: Distinct nucleotide sequences in the sample also encode this CDR3. This chain's CDR3 is CASSSGTYNEQFF. The CDR3 nucleotides read TGCGCCAGCAGCTCCGGGACCTACAATGAGCAGTTCTTC. The gene calls are TRBV5-1 and TRBJ2-1; possibly TRBD2 for D (5 bases). Germline V gene sequence: CDR1 SGHRS, CDR2 YFSETQ. CDR3 size: 13 residues. Trimming removed 3 bases at V and 2 bases at J, with 6 bases between.

The chain has TRBV15 and TRBJ1-1, with TRBD1 identical over 7 bases. This CDR3 is 14 amino acids long. The V segment lost 5 bases and the J segment 0 bases; nucleotides outside the gene matches: 3. Germline loops: CDR1 LNHNV, CDR2 YYDKDF (reference sequence). The CDR3, as DNA: TGTGCCACCAGCTTCGACAGGGTGAACACTGAAGCTTTCTTT. Encoded protein: CATSFDRVNTEAFF.

The chain recombines TRBV7-3 with TRBJ2-1; TRBD1 matches at 7 bases. The CDR3 runs 14 residues. After removal of 1 base from V and 6 bases from J, the junction contained 3 bases not matched to a gene. Germline V CDR1 and CDR2: SGHTA, FQGTGA. As DNA, the CDR3 is TGTGCCAGCAGCTTAATAGGACAGGCCAATGAGCAGTTCTTC. This gives the protein CASSLIGQANEQFF.

V is TRBV9 and J is TRBJ2-5; maybe TRBD2 (7 bases). The CDR3 extends over 14 amino acids. With 0 bases removed from V and 5 bases from J, the gap between germline ends came to 11 bases. The V gene's germline CDR1 is SGDLS and CDR2 YYNGEE. CDR3 region: CASSVEGGGETQYF. In DNA, the CDR3 is TGTGCCAGCAGCGTAGAGGGAGGGGGGGAGACCCAGTACTTC.